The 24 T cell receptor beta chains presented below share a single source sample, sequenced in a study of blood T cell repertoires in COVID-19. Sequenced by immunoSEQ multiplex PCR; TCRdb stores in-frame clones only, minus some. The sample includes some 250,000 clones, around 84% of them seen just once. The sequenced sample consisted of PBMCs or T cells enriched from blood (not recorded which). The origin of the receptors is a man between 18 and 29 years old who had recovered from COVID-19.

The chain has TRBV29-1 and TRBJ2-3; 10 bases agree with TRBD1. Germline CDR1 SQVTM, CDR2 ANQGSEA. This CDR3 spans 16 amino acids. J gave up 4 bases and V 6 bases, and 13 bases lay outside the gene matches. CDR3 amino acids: CSVSPTGGASADTQYF. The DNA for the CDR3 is TGCAGCGTGAGCCCGACAGGGGGCGCCTCTGCAGATACGCAGTATTTT.

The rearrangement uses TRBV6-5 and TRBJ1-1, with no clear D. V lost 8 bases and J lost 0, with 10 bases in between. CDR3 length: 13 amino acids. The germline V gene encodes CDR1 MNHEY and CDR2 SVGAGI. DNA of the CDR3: TGTGCCAGCTGTACAGTCATGAACACTGAAGCTTTCTTT. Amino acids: CASCTVMNTEAFF.

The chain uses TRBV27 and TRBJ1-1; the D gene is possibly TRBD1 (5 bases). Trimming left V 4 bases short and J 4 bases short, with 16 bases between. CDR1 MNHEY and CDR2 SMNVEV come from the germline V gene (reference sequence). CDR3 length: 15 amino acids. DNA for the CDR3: TGTGCCAGCAGTTACAGGATCCTGGGGATCACTGAAGCTTTCTTT. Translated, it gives CASSYRILGITEAFF.

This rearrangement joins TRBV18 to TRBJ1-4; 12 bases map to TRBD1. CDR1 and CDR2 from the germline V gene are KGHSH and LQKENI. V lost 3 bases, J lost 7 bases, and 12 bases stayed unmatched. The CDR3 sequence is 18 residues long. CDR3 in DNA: TGTGCCAGCTCACCGGACCTGGGACAGGGGGCGTTTGGTGAAAAACTGTTTTTT. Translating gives CASSPDLGQGAFGEKLFF.

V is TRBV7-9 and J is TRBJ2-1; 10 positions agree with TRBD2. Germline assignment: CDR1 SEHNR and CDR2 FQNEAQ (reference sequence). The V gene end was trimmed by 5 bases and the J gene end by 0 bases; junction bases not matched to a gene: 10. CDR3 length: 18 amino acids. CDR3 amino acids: CASSPGLAGASSYNEQFF. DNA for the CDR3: TGTGCCAGCAGCCCCGGTCTAGCGGGGGCGAGCTCCTACAATGAGCAGTTCTTC.

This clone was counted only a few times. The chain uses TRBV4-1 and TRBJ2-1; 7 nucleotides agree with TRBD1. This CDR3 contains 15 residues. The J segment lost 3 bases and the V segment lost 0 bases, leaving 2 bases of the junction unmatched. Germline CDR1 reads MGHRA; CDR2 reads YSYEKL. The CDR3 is CASSQDRDSYNEQFF. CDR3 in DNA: TGCGCCAGCAGCCAAGACCGGGACAGCTACAATGAGCAGTTCTTC.

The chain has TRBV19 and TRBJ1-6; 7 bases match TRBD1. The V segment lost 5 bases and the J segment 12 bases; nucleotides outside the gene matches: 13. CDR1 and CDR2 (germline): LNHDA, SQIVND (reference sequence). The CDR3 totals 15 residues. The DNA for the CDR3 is TGTGCCAGTAGTGTTTTACAGGGGCCCGACGTACCCCTCCACTTT. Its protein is CASSVLQGPDVPLHF.

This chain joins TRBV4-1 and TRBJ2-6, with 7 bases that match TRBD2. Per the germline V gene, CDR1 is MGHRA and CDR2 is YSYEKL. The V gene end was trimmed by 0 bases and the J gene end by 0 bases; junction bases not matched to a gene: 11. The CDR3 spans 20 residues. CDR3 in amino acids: CASSQDSWGGMPSGANVLTF. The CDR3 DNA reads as TGCGCCAGCAGCCAAGATTCGTGGGGGGGGATGCCCTCTGGGGCCAACGTCCTGACTTTC.

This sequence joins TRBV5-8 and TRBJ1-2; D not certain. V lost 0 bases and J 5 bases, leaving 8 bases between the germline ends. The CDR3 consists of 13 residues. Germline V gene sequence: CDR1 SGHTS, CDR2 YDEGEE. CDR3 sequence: CASSLGQNYGYTF. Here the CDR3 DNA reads TGTGCCAGCAGCTTGGGCCAGAATTATGGCTACACCTTC. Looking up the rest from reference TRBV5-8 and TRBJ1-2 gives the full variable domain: EAGVTQSPTHLIKTRGQQATLRCSPISGHTSVYWYQQALGLGLQFLLWYDEGEERNRGNFPPRFSGRQFPNYSSELNVNALELEDSALYLCASSLGQNYGYTFGSGTRLTVV.

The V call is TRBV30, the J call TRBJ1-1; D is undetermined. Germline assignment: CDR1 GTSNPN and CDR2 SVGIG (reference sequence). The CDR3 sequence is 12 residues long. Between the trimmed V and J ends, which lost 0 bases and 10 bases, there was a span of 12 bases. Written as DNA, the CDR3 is TGTGCCTGGAGTGTACAACCGGGAGTAGCTTTCTTT. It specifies CAWSVQPGVAFF.

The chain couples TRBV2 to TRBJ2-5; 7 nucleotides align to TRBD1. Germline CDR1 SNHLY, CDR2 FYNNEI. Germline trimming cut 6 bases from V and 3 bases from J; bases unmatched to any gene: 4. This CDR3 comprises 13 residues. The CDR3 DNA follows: TGTGCCAGCAGCCTGGGACAGAAAGAGACCCAGTACTTC. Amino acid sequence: CASSLGQKETQYF.

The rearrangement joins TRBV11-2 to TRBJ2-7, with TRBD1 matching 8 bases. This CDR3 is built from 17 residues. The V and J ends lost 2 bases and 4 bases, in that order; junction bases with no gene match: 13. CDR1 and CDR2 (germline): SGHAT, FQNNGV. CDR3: CASSLTLGQGAQYEQYF. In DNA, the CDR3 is TGTGCCAGCAGCTTAACCCTTGGGCAGGGGGCTCAATACGAGCAGTACTTC. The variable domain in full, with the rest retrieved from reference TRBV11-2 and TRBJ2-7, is EAGVAQSPRYKIIEKRQSVAFWCNPISGHATLYWYQQILGQGPKLLIQFQNNGVVDDSQLPKDRFSAERLKGVDSTLKIQPAKLEDSAVYLCASSLTLGQGAQYEQYFGPGTRLTVT.

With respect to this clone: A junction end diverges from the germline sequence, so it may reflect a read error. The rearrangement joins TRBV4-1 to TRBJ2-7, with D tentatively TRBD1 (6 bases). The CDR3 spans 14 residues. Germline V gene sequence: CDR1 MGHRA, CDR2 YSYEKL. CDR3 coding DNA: TGCGCCACCGCGAAGATGACAGGCTCCCACGAGCAGTACTTC. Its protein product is CATAKMTGSHEQYF.

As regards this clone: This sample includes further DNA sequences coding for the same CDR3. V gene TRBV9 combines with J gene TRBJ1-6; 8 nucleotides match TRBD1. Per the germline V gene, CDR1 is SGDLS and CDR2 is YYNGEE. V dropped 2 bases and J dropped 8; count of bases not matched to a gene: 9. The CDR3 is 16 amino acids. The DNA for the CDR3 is TGTGCCAGCAGCGTGGCTCCCGACAGGGGAGATTCACCCCTCCACTTT. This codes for CASSVAPDRGDSPLHF.

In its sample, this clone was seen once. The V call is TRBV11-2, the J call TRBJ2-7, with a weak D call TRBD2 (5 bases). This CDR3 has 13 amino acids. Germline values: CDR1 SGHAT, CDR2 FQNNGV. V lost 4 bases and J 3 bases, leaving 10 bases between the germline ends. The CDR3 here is CASSSSGSYEQYF. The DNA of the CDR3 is TGTGCCAGCAGCTCCTCTGGGAGCTACGAGCAGTACTTC.

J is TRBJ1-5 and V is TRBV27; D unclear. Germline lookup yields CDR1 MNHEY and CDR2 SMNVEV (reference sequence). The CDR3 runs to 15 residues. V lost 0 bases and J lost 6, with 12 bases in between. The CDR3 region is CASSLSFPYSQPQHF. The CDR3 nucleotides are TGTGCCAGCAGTTTATCGTTCCCTTACAGTCAGCCCCAGCATTTT.

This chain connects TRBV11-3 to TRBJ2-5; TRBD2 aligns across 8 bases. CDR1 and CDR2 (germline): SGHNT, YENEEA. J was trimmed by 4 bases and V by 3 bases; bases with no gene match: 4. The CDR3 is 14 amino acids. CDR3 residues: CASSFATSGETQYF. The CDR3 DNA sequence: TGTGCCAGCAGCTTTGCCACTAGCGGAGAGACCCAGTACTTC.

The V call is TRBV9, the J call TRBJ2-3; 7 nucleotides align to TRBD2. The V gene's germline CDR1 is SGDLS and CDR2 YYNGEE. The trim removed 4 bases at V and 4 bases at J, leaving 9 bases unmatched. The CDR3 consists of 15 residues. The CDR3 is CASSLGLVGSDTQYF. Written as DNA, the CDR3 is TGTGCCAGCAGCCTTGGACTAGTTGGGTCAGATACGCAGTATTTT. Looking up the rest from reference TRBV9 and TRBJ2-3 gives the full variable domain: DSGVTQTPKHLITATGQRVTLRCSPRSGDLSVYWYQQSLDQGLQFLIQYYNGEERAKGNILERFSAQQFPDLHSELNLSSLELGDSALYFCASSLGLVGSDTQYFGPGTRLTVL.

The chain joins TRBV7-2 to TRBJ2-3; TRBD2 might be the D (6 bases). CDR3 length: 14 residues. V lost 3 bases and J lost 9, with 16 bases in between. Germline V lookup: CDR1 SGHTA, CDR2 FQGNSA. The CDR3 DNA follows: TGTGCCAGCAGCTTTAAGGAGGGCCCTGGGACGCAGTATTTT. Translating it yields CASSFKEGPGTQYF. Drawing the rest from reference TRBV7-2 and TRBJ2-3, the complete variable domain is GAGVSQSPSNKVTEKGKDVELRCDPISGHTALYWYRQSLGQGLEFLIYFQGNSAPDKSGLPSDRFSAERTGGSVSTLTIQRTQQEDSAVYLCASSFKEGPGTQYFGPGTRLTVL.

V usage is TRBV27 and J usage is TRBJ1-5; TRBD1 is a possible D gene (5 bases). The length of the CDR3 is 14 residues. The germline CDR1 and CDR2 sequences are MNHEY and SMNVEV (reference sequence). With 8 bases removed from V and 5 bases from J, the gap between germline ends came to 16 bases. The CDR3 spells CASSMGGFHQPQHF. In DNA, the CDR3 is TGTGCCAGCTCAATGGGGGGGTTCCATCAGCCCCAGCATTTT.

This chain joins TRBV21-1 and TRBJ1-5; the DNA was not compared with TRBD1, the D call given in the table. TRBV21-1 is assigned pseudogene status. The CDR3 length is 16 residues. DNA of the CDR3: TGTGCCAGCAGCAAATATTGCTATAGGGGGTCTCAGCCCCAGCATTTT. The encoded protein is CASSKYCYRGSQPQHF.

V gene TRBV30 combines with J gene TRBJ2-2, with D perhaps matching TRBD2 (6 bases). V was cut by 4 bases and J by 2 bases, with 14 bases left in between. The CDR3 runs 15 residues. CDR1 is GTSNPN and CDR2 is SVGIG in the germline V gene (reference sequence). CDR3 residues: CAWTTSGGNTGELFF. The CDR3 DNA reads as TGTGCCTGGACGACCTCCGGGGGTAACACCGGGGAGCTGTTTTTT.

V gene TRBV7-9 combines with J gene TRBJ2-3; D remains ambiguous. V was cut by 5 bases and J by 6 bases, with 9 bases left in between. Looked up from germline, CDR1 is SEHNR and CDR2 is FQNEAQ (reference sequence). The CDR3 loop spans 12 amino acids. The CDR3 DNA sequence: TGTGCCAGCAGCCCCTACTCCGATACGCAGTATTTT. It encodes CASSPYSDTQYF.

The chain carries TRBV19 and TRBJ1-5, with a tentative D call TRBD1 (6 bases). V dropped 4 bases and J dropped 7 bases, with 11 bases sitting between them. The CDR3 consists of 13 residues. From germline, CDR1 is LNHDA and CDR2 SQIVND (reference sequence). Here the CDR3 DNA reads TGTGCCAGTAGTACCGAGGGGGTCCAGCCCCAGCATTTT. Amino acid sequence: CASSTEGVQPQHF.